This TCR beta chain is drawn from a study of T cells in Graves' hyperthyroidism and ophthalmopathy. General study results and limits: Onset of ophthalmopathy came a median roughly 6.9 months after the model predicted it. Most thyroid clonotypes expanded above 0.001 were also detected in blood.

This clonotype was found many times. What it recognizes is unknown. Researchers amplified the TCR beta CDR3 regions from RNA transcripts. An initial round of RT-PCR targeting the TCR CDR3 relied on the HTBI primer set. TCRdb redid the calling of the multiplex PCR reads with MiXCR, one entry per CDR3 protein. The repertoire holds hundreds of thousands of distinct CDR3 sequences, with about 16% as singletons. CDR3 length equals 14 residues. The V gene lost 9 bases and the J gene lost 1 base, with 16 bases spanning the gap. The germline gives CDR1 SGHRS, CDR2 YFSETQ. At least 3 on the Clinical Activity Score was recorded for ophthalmopathy patients, who also had NOSPECS grade at least 4 and duration under 3 months. Orbital computed tomography, thyroid ultrasound, serum thyroxine and TRAb, and clinical symptoms together informed the diagnoses.

The TCR was taken from a woman aged 40 to 55 with Graves' ophthalmopathy. Sequencing was done on a sample of blood. The genes are TRBV5-1 and TRBJ1-1; D not resolved. The DNA of the CDR3 is TGCGCCACCCGTTACGGGGTTTCGAACACTGAAGCTTTCTTT. It encodes CATRYGVSNTEAFF.